This TCR beta chain was documented in a study of blood T cell repertoires in COVID-19. Assignment of participants to cohorts was predicated upon participant-reported clinical history. In the study's own analysis: Scientists estimated how many nucleated cells there were by amplifying reference gene primers. Repertoires were generated with immunoSEQ multiplex PCR, while TCRdb's copy carries only in-frame clones and drops some. The V and J calls and the clone size are those of that table, but D and trimming were determined from the DNA. The sample yields under 250,000 clones, about four fifths seen once. Trimming took off 6 bases at V and 0 bases at J, with 11 bases between the two ends. From germline, CDR1 is KGHSH and CDR2 LQKENI. The CDR3 runs 15 residues.

The gene calls are TRBV18 and TRBJ2-2; D perhaps matches TRBD2 (5 bases). Source material: PBMCs or T cells enriched from blood (not recorded which). This sequence was found in a man in his sixties who had recovered from COVID-19. CDR3 sequence (DNA): TGTGCCAGCTCCCTTAGAGGGACGAACACCGGGGAGCTGTTTTTT. It translates to CASSLRGTNTGELFF. Drawing the rest from reference TRBV18 and TRBJ2-2, the complete variable domain is NAGVMQNPRHLVRRRGQEARLRCSPMKGHSHVYWYRQLPEEGLKFMVYLQKENIIDESGMPKERFSAEFPKEGPSILRIQQVVRGDSAAYFCASSLRGTNTGELFFGEGSRLTVL.